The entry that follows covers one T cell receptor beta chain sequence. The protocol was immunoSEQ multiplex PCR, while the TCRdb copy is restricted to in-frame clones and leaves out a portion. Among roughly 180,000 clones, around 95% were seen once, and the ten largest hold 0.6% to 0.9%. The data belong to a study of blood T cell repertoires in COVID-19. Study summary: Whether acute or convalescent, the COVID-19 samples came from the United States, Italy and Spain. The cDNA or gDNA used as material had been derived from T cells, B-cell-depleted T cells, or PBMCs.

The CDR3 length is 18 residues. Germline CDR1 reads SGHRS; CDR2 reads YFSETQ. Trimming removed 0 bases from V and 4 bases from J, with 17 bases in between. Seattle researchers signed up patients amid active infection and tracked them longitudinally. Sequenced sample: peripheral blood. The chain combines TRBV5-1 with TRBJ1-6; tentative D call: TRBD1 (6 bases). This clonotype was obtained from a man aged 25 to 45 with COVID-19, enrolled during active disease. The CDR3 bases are TGCGCCAGCAGCTTGGCTAACCCCTCCAGGGGTTATAATTCACCCCTCCACTTT. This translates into CASSLANPSRGYNSPLHF.